The 30 T cell receptor beta chains in this list originate from one sample, sequenced in a study of human T cells and chemical hapten exposure. Time point noted: patch test 3, about 24 weeks after DPC sensitization. Treatment defined: therapeutic diphenylcyclopropenone sensitization with weekly scalp DPC. Via MiXCR, TCRdb re-called the RACE reads, giving one row per CDR3 protein. Of over 150,000 distinct CDR3 sequences listed, 28% were seen once; the top ten hold 2.1%. The sequenced sample was whole blood, obtained in connection with sensitization to the hapten diphenylcyclopropenone (DPC). The receptors originated from a young woman with alopecia areata. Some clones in this sample may be carry-over from other donors' samples.

The rearrangement links TRBV4-3 to TRBJ1-5; D uncertain. Germline loops: CDR1 LGHNA, CDR2 YSLEER. V lost 0 bases, J lost 5 bases, and 11 bases lay in between. The CDR3 contains 15 residues. CDR3 bases: TGCGCCAGCAGCCAAGACGCACAGAGGGATCAGCCCCAGCATTTT. It is translated as CASSQDAQRDQPQHF.

The table lists this clonotype with many counts. This sequence joins TRBV6-5 and TRBJ2-5, with D possibly being TRBD1 (5 bases). Looked up from germline, CDR1 is MNHEY and CDR2 is SVGAGI. Trimming stripped 2 bases from V and 5 bases from J, with 6 bases between. This CDR3 comprises 12 residues. CDR3 DNA sequence: TGTGCCAGCAGTTACAGGGGTGAGACCCAGTACTTC. This translates into CASSYRGETQYF.

The chain carries TRBV4-3 and TRBJ2-7; D is uncertain. The CDR3 is made up of 15 amino acids. CDR1 and CDR2 (germline): LGHNA, YSLEER. Trimming removed 6 bases from V and 0 bases from J, with 15 bases in between. CDR3 loop: CASSQSSGGSYEQYF. The CDR3 bases are TGCGCCAGCAGTCAGTCGTCGGGCGGCTCCTACGAGCAGTACTTC.

The sample holds a few counts of this clonotype. The chain couples TRBV4-1 to TRBJ1-2, with D unclear. The CDR3 contains 15 residues. CDR1 is MGHRA, CDR2 YSYEKL, per germline. Trimming took 2 bases from V and 4 from J, leaving 14 bases between them. CDR3 sequence: CASSQLDRSGYGYTF. DNA for the CDR3: TGCGCCAGCAGCCAACTGGATCGGAGCGGCTATGGCTACACCTTC.

A few counts support this clonotype. The chain links TRBV4-2 to TRBJ2-2; TRBD2 matches at 10 bases. The V gene's germline CDR1 is LGHNA and CDR2 YNFKEQ. This CDR3 has 16 amino acids. Trimming removed 4 bases from V and 2 bases from J; junction bases left unmatched: 4. As DNA, the CDR3 is TGTGCCAGCAGCCGGCCTAGCGGGGGTAACACCGGGGAGCTGTTTTTT. It specifies CASSRPSGGNTGELFF.

This clonotype was counted ten times or more. At one end, the junction sequence differs from germline, possibly due to a read error. The chain couples TRBV3-1 to TRBJ2-3; TRBD2 matches 10 bases. Germline CDR1 is LGHDT and CDR2 is YNNKEL (reference sequence). CDR3 length equals 13 residues. The DNA for the CDR3 is TGTGCCAGCAGCCAAGATCTCCTAGCGGGAGTCCATTTT. Its translation: CASSQDLLAGVHF.

This clonotype was counted a few times. The chain employs TRBV12-3 or TRBV12-4 and TRBJ1-4; no clear D gene. This CDR3 has 14 residues. V lost 3 bases to trimming and J lost 4 bases, with 9 bases between them. The CDR3 protein is CASSLRTVNEKLFF. CDR3 bases: TGTGCCAGCAGTTTGAGAACAGTTAATGAAAAACTGTTTTTT.

In the case of this clonotype: The junction shows a germline mismatch at one end, possibly a read error. The rearrangement links TRBV25-1 to TRBJ2-5; D perhaps matches TRBD1 (6 bases). The CDR3 consists of 12 residues. Germline CDR1 is MGHDK and CDR2 is SYGVNS. The CDR3 DNA sequence: TGTGCCAGCAGTGGCACCGGGACACCTGAAAACTTC. Protein: CASSGTGTPENF.

The sample holds a few counts of this clonotype. This rearrangement joins TRBV20-1 to TRBJ1-1; 9 bases map to TRBD1. The trim removed 4 bases at V and 4 bases at J, leaving 7 bases unmatched. The CDR3 consists of 14 residues. Germline CDR1 and CDR2: DFQATT and SNEGSKA (reference sequence). This CDR3 reads CSANTGQGFTEAFF. CDR3 coding DNA: TGCAGTGCTAATACGGGACAGGGTTTCACTGAAGCTTTCTTT.

Many counts were recorded for this clonotype. The V call is TRBV25-1, the J call TRBJ2-7, with D perhaps assigned TRBD1 or TRBD2 (5 bases each). There are 12 residues in the CDR3. In germline, CDR1 is MGHDK, CDR2 SYGVNS. Deletions cut 1 base from V and 5 bases from J, with 6 bases between. CDR3 residues: CASSELGDEQYF. The CDR3, as DNA: TGTGCCAGCAGTGAATTGGGGGACGAGCAGTACTTC.

Many counts were recorded for this clonotype. The chain combines TRBV20-1 with TRBJ1-2, with TRBD1 matching 10 bases. The V gene's germline CDR1 is DFQATT and CDR2 SNEGSKA (reference sequence). This CDR3 comprises 14 residues. With 3 bases clipped from V and 7 bases from J, the junction kept 8 bases outside the gene matches. CDR3 sequence (DNA): TGCAGTGCTAGGGGGGACAGGGGACTACGTGGCTACACCTTC. Protein sequence: CSARGDRGLRGYTF.

Only a few counts were recorded for this clonotype. This chain uses TRBV25-1 with TRBJ2-1, with D tentatively TRBD2 (7 bases). The CDR3 totals 15 residues. Germline V gene sequence: CDR1 MGHDK, CDR2 SYGVNS. The V and J ends lost 11 bases and 6 bases respectively, with 23 bases between them. The CDR3 reads CAASSSGQRGNEQFF. CDR3 in DNA: TGTGCCGCCAGCAGTAGTGGACAGCGGGGCAATGAGCAGTTCTTC.

Concerning this clonotype: At one end the junction does not follow the germline gene, possibly because of a read error. The gene calls are TRBV11-2 and TRBJ2-2, with 7 bases that match TRBD1. CDR1 is SGHAT, CDR2 FQNNGV, per germline. The CDR3 extends over 13 amino acids. CDR3 DNA sequence: TGTGCCAGCAGCTCGGACAGGACCGGGGTGCTGTTTTTT. Protein sequence: CASSSDRTGVLFF.

The chain employs TRBV9 and TRBJ2-1; TRBD2 is a possible D gene (7 bases). The germline V gene has CDR1 SGDLS and CDR2 YYNGEE. The CDR3 has 17 residues. Trimming pared 0 bases from V and 0 bases from J, leaving 13 bases between. The CDR3 reads CASSVGGGPSSYNEQFF. In nucleotides, the CDR3 is TGTGCCAGCAGCGTAGGGGGGGGGCCTAGCTCCTACAATGAGCAGTTCTTC. Full variable domain (rest looked up from reference TRBV9 and TRBJ2-1): DSGVTQTPKHLITATGQRVTLRCSPRSGDLSVYWYQQSLDQGLQFLIQYYNGEERAKGNILERFSAQQFPDLHSELNLSSLELGDSALYFCASSVGGGPSSYNEQFFGPGTRLTVL.

V gene TRBV2 combines with J gene TRBJ1-2, with 7 bases identical to TRBD1. This CDR3 region has 15 residues. V dropped 6 bases and J dropped 3; count of bases not matched to a gene: 10. Germline CDR1 and CDR2: SNHLY and FYNNEI. Written as DNA, the CDR3 is TGTGCCAGCAGAGGGGGCGCGGGGTTGGACTATGGCTACACCTTC. Translating it yields CASRGGAGLDYGYTF.

This rearrangement joins TRBV6-5 to TRBJ2-1; D is possibly TRBD1 or TRBD2 (5 bases each). CDR3 length equals 12 residues. Germline-derived CDR1 and CDR2 are MNHEY and SVGAGI. The ends were cut back, 3 bases at V and 6 bases at J, with 6 bases in the middle. The CDR3 sequence: CASSYGGNEQFF. The CDR3 DNA follows: TGTGCCAGCAGTTATGGGGGCAATGAGCAGTTCTTC.

The table lists this clonotype with a few counts. The V gene is TRBV7-3, the J gene TRBJ2-7, with D perhaps TRBD1 (5 bases). This CDR3 is 13 amino acids long. Per the germline V gene, CDR1 is SGHTA and CDR2 is FQGTGA. V was clipped by 5 bases and J by 3 bases, with 11 bases between them. CDR3 bases: TGTGCCAGCAGCCCGACAGTGGGCTACGAGCAGTACTTC. Residues: CASSPTVGYEQYF.

In this sample, this clonotype turned up a few times. V is TRBV20-1 and J is TRBJ1-6, with no clear D. The V gene lost 0 bases and the J gene lost 0 bases, with 9 bases spanning the gap. CDR3 length: 16 residues. Germline V gene lookup returns CDR1 DFQATT and CDR2 SNEGSKA (reference sequence). The DNA of the CDR3 is TGCAGTGCTAGAGATCCGGGGAGCTCCTATAATTCACCCCTCCACTTT. Protein product: CSARDPGSSYNSPLHF.

This clonotype turned up a few times. One end of the junction varies from germline; a read error may be responsible. This chain joins TRBV27 and TRBJ2-7; D is perhaps TRBD1 or TRBD2 (5 bases each). Per the germline V gene, CDR1 is MNHEY and CDR2 is SMNVEV (reference sequence). This CDR3 has 12 residues. The CDR3 nucleotides are TGTGCCAGCGGATTCCTTACAGGAGGACCCCACTTC. Translated: CASGFLTGGPHF.

In this sample, this clonotype turned up a few times. The CDR3 bases are TGTGCCAGCAGCCAAGATAGGACAAGGTATGGCTACACCTTC. It is translated as CASSQDRTRYGYTF. The rearrangement links TRBV3-1 to TRBJ1-2, with D possibly being TRBD1 (5 bases). CDR1 is LGHDT, CDR2 YNNKEL, per germline (reference sequence). Trimming took 0 bases from V and 5 from J, leaving 10 bases between them. There are 14 residues in the CDR3. The whole variable domain, remainder taken from reference TRBV3-1 and TRBJ1-2, is DTAVSQTPKYLVTQMGNDKSIKCEQNLGHDTMYWYKQDSKKFLKIMFSYNNKELIINETVPNRFSPKSPDKAHLNLHINSLELGDSAVYFCASSQDRTRYGYTFGSGTRLTVV.

V is TRBV4-1 and J is TRBJ2-7; TRBD2 matches 7 bases. V trimming: 3 bases; J trimming: 0 bases; junction bases outside the gene matches: 2. The germline gives CDR1 MGHRA, CDR2 YSYEKL. This CDR3 is built from 14 residues. The CDR3 spells CASSQGGDSYEQYF. The CDR3 DNA sequence: TGCGCCAGCAGCCAGGGAGGGGACTCCTACGAGCAGTACTTC.

This clonotype was observed a handful of times. The rearrangement links TRBV27 to TRBJ2-7, with 15 bases aligning to TRBD2. The germline V gene has CDR1 MNHEY and CDR2 SMNVEV (reference sequence). V shed 8 bases, J shed 4 bases, and the junction held 3 bases outside the gene matches. The CDR3 sequence is 14 residues long. The chain's CDR3 is CASGLAGGGYEQYF. Here the CDR3 DNA reads TGTGCCAGCGGACTAGCGGGAGGGGGTTACGAGCAGTACTTC.

The chain carries TRBV6-2 or TRBV6-3 and TRBJ1-1; TRBD1 aligns across 8 bases. The V gene's germline CDR1 is MNHEY and CDR2 SVGEGT. V gave up 5 bases and J gave up 4 bases; unmatched junction bases: 6. This CDR3 contains 14 residues. The CDR3 DNA reads as TGTGCCAGCAGTCGACTACAGGGGGGCACTGAAGCTTTCTTT. It translates to CASSRLQGGTEAFF.

This clonotype was seen ten or more times. The chain carries TRBV2 and TRBJ1-1; D remains ambiguous. The CDR3 sequence is 11 residues long. V lost 4 bases and J lost 7, with 7 bases in between. Per the germline V gene, CDR1 is SNHLY and CDR2 is FYNNEI. The CDR3 DNA reads TGTGCCAGCAGTGGCAGGATTGAAGCTTTCTTT. Protein sequence: CASSGRIEAFF.

The V call is TRBV29-1, the J call TRBJ1-3, with D possibly TRBD1 on 6 matching bases. The V end was cut by 4 bases, the J end by 0 bases, with 13 bases between. From germline, CDR1 is SQVTM and CDR2 ANQGSEA. This CDR3 comprises 15 residues. The CDR3 DNA sequence: TGCAGCGTTGGGCTGCGGGGGCTCTCTGGAAACACCATATATTTT. Translating it yields CSVGLRGLSGNTIYF.

This clonotype was seen only a few times. The chain combines TRBV12-3 or TRBV12-4 with TRBJ1-5; no firm D call. The CDR3 is 15 amino acids. V was trimmed by 7 bases and J by 6 bases, leaving 19 bases between them. CDR3 in DNA: TGTGCCAGCACCTCTCTGACTGGCAAGGGTCAGCCCCAGCATTTT. This translates into CASTSLTGKGQPQHF.

This clonotype was picked up a small number of times. This rearrangement joins TRBV24-1 to TRBJ2-4; 10 bases match TRBD1. J was trimmed by 1 base and V by 3 bases; bases with no gene match: 2. Germline V lookup: CDR1 KGHDR, CDR2 SFDVKD. This CDR3 is built from 16 residues. The CDR3 region is CATSDPGQGAKNIQYF. DNA of the CDR3: TGTGCCACCAGTGATCCGGGACAGGGGGCCAAAAACATTCAGTACTTC.

This clonotype was seen a few times. This chain connects TRBV10-3 to TRBJ1-1, with D unresolved. V was clipped by 0 bases and J by 0 bases, with 8 bases between them. The CDR3 is 15 residues long. Germline CDR1 and CDR2: ENHRY and SYGVKD. The CDR3 region is CAISESPTMNTEAFF. The CDR3 coding sequence is TGTGCCATCAGTGAGTCCCCGACCATGAACACTGAAGCTTTCTTT.

The J gene is TRBJ1-6, the V gene TRBV4-1; D is perhaps TRBD1 (6 bases). Germline CDR1 reads MGHRA; CDR2 reads YSYEKL. V was pared by 4 bases and J by 6 bases, with 13 bases between. CDR3 length: 15 amino acids. The CDR3, as DNA: TGCGCCAGCAGCCCAGAGGACAGCCCTAATTCACCCCTCCACTTT. Amino acid sequence: CASSPEDSPNSPLHF.

This clonotype was seen only a few times. V usage is TRBV9 and J usage is TRBJ2-2; D remains ambiguous. Germline V gene data show CDR1 as SGDLS and CDR2 as YYNGEE. This CDR3 has 15 residues. With 3 bases removed from V and 1 base from J, the gap between germline ends came to 10 bases. The CDR3 spells CASSAMGLNTGELFF. The CDR3 DNA reads TGTGCCAGCAGCGCCATGGGTTTGAACACCGGGGAGCTGTTTTTT.